The 22 T cell receptor beta chains reported below all come from one sample, sequenced in a study of T cell changes during pregnancy in multiple sclerosis. Profiling relied on immunoSEQ multiplex PCR, and the TCRdb table lists in-frame clones only, not all of them. This table has about 100,000 clones, about 92% appearing once. The specimen comprised peripheral blood, sampled after pregnancy. The receptors originated from a female donor with multiple sclerosis, enrolled in a pregnancy study.

This clone has only a few counts. This chain joins TRBV10-3 and TRBJ2-7; no clear D gene. Trimming removed 2 bases at V and 9 bases at J, with 8 bases between. The CDR3 is 11 amino acids. Germline lookup yields CDR1 ENHRY and CDR2 SYGVKD. The CDR3 is CAISEHAVQYF. In DNA form, the CDR3 reads TGTGCCATCAGTGAGCACGCGGTGCAGTACTTC.

About this clone itself: Sequence at one end of the junction differs from germline and may be a read error. This chain joins TRBV27 and TRBJ2-4; 8 positions agree with TRBD1. The V gene's germline CDR1 is MNHEY and CDR2 SMNVEV (reference sequence). CDR3 length equals 10 residues. The CDR3 DNA follows: TGTGCCAGCAGTTTAGGGGACAGGCCGTTC. Translating gives CASSLGDRPF.

The V gene is TRBV7-8, the J gene TRBJ2-7, with D possibly matching TRBD1 (6 bases). The germline V gene has CDR1 SGHVS and CDR2 FQNEAQ. Between the trimmed V and J ends, which lost 8 bases and 5 bases, there was a span of 10 bases. The CDR3 covers 11 residues. The CDR3 reads CASQGHNEQYF. The CDR3 nucleotides are TGTGCCAGCCAGGGACACAACGAGCAGTACTTC.

For the CDR3, the DNA is TGTGCCAGCAGCCAGTTACCTAGAGTTGGACTAGCGGGAGCCGGGGAGCTGTTTTTT. Its translation: CASSQLPRVGLAGAGELFF. This rearrangement joins TRBV4-2 to TRBJ2-2; 13 nucleotides align to TRBD2. The V segment lost 3 bases and the J segment 6 bases; nucleotides outside the gene matches: 13. Looked up from germline, CDR1 is LGHNA and CDR2 is YNFKEQ. This CDR3 contains 19 residues.

The rearrangement joins TRBV6-1 to TRBJ1-5; D is possibly TRBD1 (6 bases). Germline lookup yields CDR1 MNHNS and CDR2 SASEGT. This CDR3 contains 15 residues. V was pared by 3 bases and J by 6 bases, with 15 bases between. The DNA of the CDR3 is TGTGCCAGCAGTGAGTTCCAGGGAGGGGGTCAGCCCCAGCATTTT. Translating it yields CASSEFQGGGQPQHF.

V is TRBV19 and J is TRBJ2-5; D is possibly TRBD2 (5 bases). Per germline, CDR1 LNHDA and CDR2 SQIVND (reference sequence). The CDR3 has 13 amino acids. V lost 3 bases to trimming and J lost 3 bases, with 8 bases between them. The CDR3: CASSMRAEETQYF. The CDR3 DNA reads TGTGCCAGTAGTATGCGAGCGGAAGAGACCCAGTACTTC.

CDR3 amino acids: CASSLLGQSNTGELFF. The DNA for the CDR3 is TGTGCCAGCAGCTTGTTGGGACAGTCTAACACCGGGGAGCTGTTTTTT. This sequence joins TRBV5-4 and TRBJ2-2; TRBD1 aligns across 7 bases. Losses at the gene ends were 1 base for V and 2 bases for J; bases not matched to a gene: 5. The CDR3 consists of 16 residues. From germline, CDR1 is SGHNT and CDR2 YYREEE (reference sequence).

The chain joins TRBV5-1 to TRBJ2-1; D is undetermined. Trimming left V 2 bases short and J 6 bases short, with 6 bases between. CDR1 is SGHRS and CDR2 is YFSETQ in the germline V gene. This CDR3 spans 12 amino acids. CDR3 sequence (DNA): TGCGCCAGCAGCTTCCTCGGCAATGAGCAGTTCTTC. It is translated as CASSFLGNEQFF.

This rearrangement joins TRBV27 to TRBJ1-2; the match to TRBD1 covers 7 bases. Germline assignment: CDR1 MNHEY and CDR2 SMNVEV (reference sequence). This CDR3 spans 15 amino acids. The J segment lost 2 bases and the V segment lost 2 bases, leaving 5 bases of the junction unmatched. The CDR3 is CASSLKTGLNYGYTF. The CDR3 DNA sequence: TGTGCCAGCAGTTTAAAGACAGGGTTGAACTATGGCTACACCTTC.

The chain is built from TRBV29-1 and TRBJ2-2; no clear D. CDR1 and CDR2 from the germline V gene are SQVTM and ANQGSEA. CDR3 length: 11 amino acids. Trimming removed 5 bases at V and 5 bases at J, with 6 bases between. In DNA, the CDR3 is TGCAGCGTTACGAGGACCGGGGAGCTGTTTTTT. Its protein product is CSVTRTGELFF.

The V call is TRBV6-1, the J call TRBJ2-4; D not resolved. CDR1 and CDR2 from the germline V gene are MNHNS and SASEGT. The CDR3 length is 13 residues. The V and J ends lost 1 base and 6 bases respectively, with 7 bases between them. The chain's CDR3 is CASSEEQINIQYF. The CDR3 nucleotides are TGTGCCAGCAGTGAAGAACAGATAAACATTCAGTACTTC.

The rearrangement uses TRBV19 and TRBJ2-3; 8 bases are shared with TRBD2. CDR1 is LNHDA and CDR2 is SQIVND in the germline V gene (reference sequence). This CDR3 is 16 amino acids long. V trimming: 0 bases; J trimming: 2 bases; junction bases outside the gene matches: 4. The CDR3 protein is CASSIEGTRPTDTQYF. The CDR3 region has the DNA TGTGCCAGTAGTATAGAGGGGACTAGACCCACAGATACGCAGTATTTT.

The gene calls are TRBV6-5 and TRBJ1-2; D is unclear. V was trimmed by 4 bases and J by 6 bases, leaving 9 bases between them. The CDR3 has 12 amino acids. Looked up from germline, CDR1 is MNHEY and CDR2 is SVGAGI. CDR3 region: CASSSGVHGYTF. The CDR3 DNA is TGTGCCAGCAGTTCCGGGGTCCATGGCTACACCTTC.

This clone was seen a handful of times. V and J are TRBV6-1 and TRBJ2-4; 7 nucleotides agree with TRBD2. Germline lookup yields CDR1 MNHNS and CDR2 SASEGT. With 4 bases clipped from V and 0 bases from J, the junction kept 12 bases outside the gene matches. CDR3 length: 18 amino acids. The CDR3 protein is CASSAGGGAGLAKNIQYF. The CDR3 bases are TGTGCCAGCAGTGCTGGGGGGGGAGCGGGATTAGCCAAAAACATTCAGTACTTC.

This chain joins TRBV7-3 and TRBJ1-2, with D possibly being TRBD1 (6 bases). Germline CDR1 reads SGHTA; CDR2 reads FQGTGA. The CDR3 covers 15 residues. V shed 5 bases and J shed 4 bases, with 17 bases lying between them. CDR3 in amino acids: CASSRQQGPGYGYTF. The CDR3 DNA reads TGTGCCAGCAGCCGTCAACAGGGACCAGGCTATGGCTACACCTTC.

The chain employs TRBV5-5 and TRBJ2-1, with D possibly matching TRBD2 (6 bases). V was clipped by 1 base and J by 6 bases, with 8 bases between them. CDR1 and CDR2 from the germline V gene are SGHKS and YYEKEE (reference sequence). The CDR3 totals 13 residues. CDR3 sequence reads: CASSLLAFNEQFF. The CDR3 region has the DNA TGTGCCAGCAGCTTGCTAGCGTTCAATGAGCAGTTCTTC.

A single count supports this clone. CDR3 sequence (DNA): TGTGCCAGCAGTCCGCGGGGACAGGCGAACTATGGCTACACCTTC. It yields the protein CASSPRGQANYGYTF. J is TRBJ1-2 and V is TRBV27; TRBD1 aligns across 8 bases. J lost 2 bases, V lost 5 bases, and 7 bases had no gene match. Germline V lookup: CDR1 MNHEY, CDR2 SMNVEV (reference sequence). CDR3 size: 15 residues.

This chain uses TRBV19 with TRBJ2-1; 8 bases are shared with TRBD1. Germline V CDR1 and CDR2: LNHDA, SQIVND (reference sequence). The CDR3 totals 15 residues. The V and J ends lost 5 bases and 9 bases, in that order; junction bases with no gene match: 12. The CDR3 spells CASSAGFRGPSEQFF. In DNA form, the CDR3 reads TGTGCCAGTAGTGCGGGGTTCAGGGGGCCCAGTGAGCAGTTCTTC.

This clone has just one count. J is TRBJ2-7 and V is TRBV7-2; D is unclear. CDR1 and CDR2 (germline): SGHTA, FQGNSA. Deletions cut 6 bases from V and 1 base from J, with 13 bases between. The CDR3 is 14 amino acids. The CDR3: CASRSQLISYEQYF. CDR3 DNA: TGTGCCAGCAGATCACAACTAATATCCTACGAGCAGTACTTC.

The J gene is TRBJ1-4, the V gene TRBV9; TRBD1 matches at 7 bases. The J segment lost 6 bases and the V segment lost 0 bases, leaving 14 bases of the junction unmatched. The CDR3 length is 18 residues. Germline lookup yields CDR1 SGDLS and CDR2 YYNGEE. The CDR3 here is CASSVDPLFGRGDEKLFF. CDR3 coding DNA: TGTGCCAGCAGCGTAGACCCCCTCTTCGGCAGGGGGGATGAAAAACTGTTTTTT.

About this clone itself: Germline and junction disagree at one end, which may indicate a read error. The chain combines TRBV28 with TRBJ2-3; D perhaps matches TRBD1 (5 bases). The CDR3 consists of 15 residues. Germline-derived CDR1 and CDR2 are MDHEN and SYDVKM. CDR3 sequence (DNA): TGTGTCAGCAGCTACCTAGGGGTTACCACAGATACGCAGTATTTT. Amino acid sequence: CVSSYLGVTTDTQYF.

The V and J genes are TRBV9 and TRBJ1-4, with 9 bases identical to TRBD1. This CDR3 region has 14 residues. Germline V gives CDR1 SGDLS, CDR2 YYNGEE. Unmatched junction bases numbered 4, after V lost 2 bases and J lost 8 bases. CDR3 DNA: TGTGCCAGCAGCGTGGGACAGGGACAGGAAAAACTGTTTTTT. Protein sequence: CASSVGQGQEKLFF.